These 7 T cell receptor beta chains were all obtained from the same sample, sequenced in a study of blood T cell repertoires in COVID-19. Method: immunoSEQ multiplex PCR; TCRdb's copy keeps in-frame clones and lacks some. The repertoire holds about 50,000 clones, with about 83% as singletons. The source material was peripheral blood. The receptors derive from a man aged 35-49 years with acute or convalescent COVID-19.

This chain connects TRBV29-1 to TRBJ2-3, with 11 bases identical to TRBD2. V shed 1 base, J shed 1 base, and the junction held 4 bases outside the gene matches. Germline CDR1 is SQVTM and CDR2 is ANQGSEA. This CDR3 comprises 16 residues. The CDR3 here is CSVEGVAGGGTDTQYF. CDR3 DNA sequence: TGCAGCGTTGAAGGGGTAGCGGGGGGGGGCACAGATACGCAGTATTTT.

The CDR3 DNA reads as TGTGCCAGTAGGGGACAGAACAATGAGCAGTTCTTC. Residues: CASRGQNNEQFF. The chain uses TRBV19 and TRBJ2-1; 7 positions match TRBD1. CDR1 LNHDA and CDR2 SQIVND come from the germline V gene (reference sequence). There are 12 residues in the CDR3. Losses at the gene ends were 6 bases for V and 5 bases for J; bases not matched to a gene: 1.

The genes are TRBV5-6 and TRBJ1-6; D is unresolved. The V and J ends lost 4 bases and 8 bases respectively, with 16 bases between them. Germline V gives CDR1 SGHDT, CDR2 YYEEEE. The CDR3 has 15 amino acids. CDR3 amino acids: CASSPPGSLYSPLHF. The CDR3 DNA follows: TGTGCCAGCAGCCCTCCCGGGAGTTTATATTCACCCCTCCACTTT.

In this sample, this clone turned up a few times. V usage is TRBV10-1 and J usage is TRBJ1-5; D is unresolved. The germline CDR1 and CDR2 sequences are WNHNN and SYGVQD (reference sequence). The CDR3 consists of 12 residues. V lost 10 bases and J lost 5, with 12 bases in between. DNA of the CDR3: TGCGCCACCCGGTGGGAGGATCAGCCCCAGCATTTT. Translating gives CATRWEDQPQHF.

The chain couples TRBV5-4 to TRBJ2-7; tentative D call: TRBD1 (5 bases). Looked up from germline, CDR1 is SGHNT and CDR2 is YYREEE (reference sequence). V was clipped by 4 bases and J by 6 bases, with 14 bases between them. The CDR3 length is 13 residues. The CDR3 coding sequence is TGTGCCAGCAGCCCGGACAAGGGCCGCGAGCAGTACTTC. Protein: CASSPDKGREQYF.

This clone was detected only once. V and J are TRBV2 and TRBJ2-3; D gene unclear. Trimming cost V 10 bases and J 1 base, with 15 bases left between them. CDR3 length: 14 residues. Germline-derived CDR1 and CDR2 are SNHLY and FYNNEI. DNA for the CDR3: TGTGCCACCTCCTATCAATCGGGCACAGATACGCAGTATTTT. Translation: CATSYQSGTDTQYF.

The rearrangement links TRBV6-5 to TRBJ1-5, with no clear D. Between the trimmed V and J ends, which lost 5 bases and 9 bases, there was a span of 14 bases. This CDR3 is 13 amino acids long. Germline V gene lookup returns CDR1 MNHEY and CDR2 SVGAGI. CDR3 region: CASSRVRGPPQHF. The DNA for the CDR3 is TGTGCCAGCAGTCGCGTGCGGGGTCCGCCCCAGCATTTT.